This TCR beta chain appears in the sequencing data of a study of blood T cell repertoires in COVID-19 (dated by TCRdb to the early 2020s). With respect to the entire study: The collaborator samples originated in the United States, Italy and Spain and spanned the acute and convalescent phases of COVID-19. The prospective study material was composed of cDNA or gDNA derived from T cells, B-cell-depleted T cells, or PBMCs. Subjects who had been exposed to COVID-19, were actively infected with it, or had recovered from it provided the deeply sampled blood TCRbeta repertoires that made up the dataset. A freely available public database, intended as a resource for researchers studying the immune response to SARS-CoV-2, is where the repertoires were released. Sample metadata almost always included a de-identified subject ID, COVID-19 status, age in years and sex. Samples were obtained from the ongoing ImmuneRACE study (first 160 participants) and from roughly 1,300 subjects provided by 6 global collaborators. Where available, HLA class I and class II types were taken from metadata supplied by the sample provider and were not determined by assay-based typing.

Collaborating institutions collected whole blood in K2EDTA tubes following their own protocols. For TCRbeta analysis, collaborator samples were shipped as frozen whole blood, as isolated PBMCs, or as DNA extracted from either sample type. TCRbeta CDR3 regions were amplified from genomic DNA using the immunoSEQ Assay, a bias-controlled multiplex PCR. As for the authors' bioinformatics: Nucleated cell counts per sample were estimated from amplification of reference gene primers within the assay. To quantify the absolute abundance of each unique TCRbeta CDR3 rearrangement, sequence reads were collapsed and filtered. For each sample, productive Simpson clonality was calculated as the square root of Simpson's diversity index across productive rearrangements. TCRdb took over this immuneACCESS table, retaining in-frame rearrangements with V and J assigned. Such tables are incomplete; in checked studies, under half of the missing clones stem from an unresolved V gene, and the remainder is unexplained. From that table come the V and J calls and clone size; the DNA was used to work out D and trimming. The sample table holds 110,000 to 150,000 clones, of which just under 80% were seen once. Around 1.8% of the sample is in the top ten clones.

Summary of the overall study and its limitations: Clinical and demographic metadata were provided uncurated, with the amount varying by source and participant.

A few counts support this clone. Its antigen remains unidentified. Base qualities are missing; no much larger clone stands one base away. From its cysteine to its phenylalanine, the CDR3 spans 13 amino acids. The DNA shown is the 39-base CDR3, in frame from base 1. The V end loses 8 bases and the J end loses 7 bases, and a stretch of 15 bases separates them. Based on the germline V gene, the CDR1 and CDR2 sequences are MNHEY and SVGAGI. The rearranged segments are TRBV6-5 and TRBJ1-3, and TRBD1 may be the D gene, going by 5 matching bases. Material: peripheral blood. This TCR derives from a woman aged 55-69 years with acute or convalescent COVID-19. The nucleotides are TGTGCCAGCGTGATAGGGGTAGGGAACACCATATATTTT. Translated, it reads CASVIGVGNTIYF.